Listed here are 19 T cell receptor beta chains from one sample, sequenced in a study of T cells in women clearing cervical HPV infection. Some clones are missing from TCRdb's copy, which holds only in-frame ones; the method was immunoSEQ multiplex PCR. This table holds nearly 20,000 clones. The material sequenced was blood buffy coat. Every receptor here comes from a woman aged 18-70 years with a cervical HPV16 infection that either progressed to CIN3+ or cleared (not recorded which).

Comments on this clone: With the read ending 3 residues before the CDR3 end, the germline J gene is used to fill in that end. The rearrangement uses TRBV20-1 and TRBJ1-6, with D perhaps matching TRBD1 (6 bases). The germline CDR1 and CDR2 sequences are DFQATT and SNEGSKA (reference sequence). The ends were cut back, 0 bases at V and 7 bases at J, with 13 bases in the middle. The CDR3 runs to 15 residues. This CDR3 is CSAREAVRGNSPLHF. The CDR3 DNA, read in part, is TGCAGTGCTAGAGAAGCGGTGAGGGGGAATTCACCC.

Details on this clone: The read terminates 3 residues ahead of where the CDR3 ends, so the germline J gene completes it. The chain employs TRBV18 and TRBJ2-3, with TRBD1 identical over 8 bases. Germline CDR1 is KGHSH and CDR2 is LQKENI. With 6 bases clipped from V and 4 bases from J, the junction kept 12 bases outside the gene matches. This CDR3 is built from 16 residues. CDR3 DNA, as far as it was read: TGTGCCAGCTCGGGAAAAAGGACAGGGTCGGCAGATACG. Translated, it gives CASSGKRTGSADT. From start to end, the CDR3 is CASSGKRTGSADTQYF.

A word on this clone: The CDR3 is cut off 3 residues early in the read; its end comes from the germline J gene. The V gene is TRBV20-1, the J gene TRBJ2-1; 8 bases are a match to TRBD2. Trimming took 5 bases from V and 6 from J; bases not matched to a gene: 12. CDR1 and CDR2 (germline): DFQATT, SNEGSKA (reference sequence). CDR3 length: 15 residues. CDR3 region: CSALSGAGVGNEQFF. The CDR3 bases that were read are TGCAGTGCTCTCTCAGGAGCGGGGGTTGGCAATGAG.

Remarks on this clone: The missing CDR3 end, 3 residues past where the read stops, is filled in from the germline J gene. This chain joins TRBV7-9 and TRBJ1-3; TRBD1 might be the D (5 bases). Germline V gives CDR1 SEHNR, CDR2 FQNEAQ (reference sequence). Trimming took off 5 bases at V and 0 bases at J, with 11 bases between the two ends. The CDR3 has 15 residues. CDR3 protein: CASSPPGSSGNTIYF. CDR3 bases read: TGTGCCAGCAGCCCTCCAGGGTCCTCTGGAAACACC.

Concerning this clone itself: Read sequence stops 3 residues before the CDR3 end, and the germline J gene provides the missing end. The chain couples TRBV19 to TRBJ1-3; no definite D call. The CDR3 has 16 amino acids. V was trimmed by 7 bases and J by 0 bases, leaving 16 bases between them. Germline lookup yields CDR1 LNHDA and CDR2 SQIVND (reference sequence). The CDR3 sequence is CASKGHGTSSGNTIYF. CDR3 DNA, as far as it was read: TGTGCCAGTAAAGGGCACGGAACCTCCTCTGGAAACACC. The complete variable domain, with remaining parts taken from reference TRBV19 and TRBJ1-3, reads DGGITQSPKYLFRKEGQNVTLSCEQNLNHDAMYWYRQDPGQGLRLIYYSQIVNDFQKGDIAEGYSVSREKKESFPLTVTSAQKNPTAFYLCASKGHGTSSGNTIYFGEGSWLTVV.

Worth noting for this clone: Read coverage stops 3 residues before the CDR3 terminus; the germline J gene supplies the remainder. The genes are TRBV4-1 and TRBJ1-1; D unresolved. The germline V gene has CDR1 MGHRA and CDR2 YSYEKL. The germline V and J ends were trimmed by 0 bases and 3 bases, with 5 bases remaining between them. This CDR3 spans 13 amino acids. The CDR3 region is CASSQDRDTEAFF. CDR3 DNA, as far as it was read: TGCGCCAGCAGCCAAGATCGGGACACTGAA.

With regard to this clone: The read terminates 3 residues before the CDR3 end, so the remaining end is supplied by the germline J gene. This rearrangement joins TRBV20-1 to TRBJ1-4; D is undetermined. Trimming cost V 1 base and J 6 bases, with 15 bases left between them. Germline CDR1 reads DFQATT; CDR2 reads SNEGSKA (reference sequence). This CDR3 comprises 15 residues. Incomplete CDR3 DNA: TGCAGTGCTAGAGTCCTGGGAGCGGGCTATGAAAAA. This encodes CSARVLGAGYEK. The CDR3 as a whole reads CSARVLGAGYEKLFF.

Concerning this clone: The CDR3 end falls 3 residues outside the read, so it is completed with the germline J gene. V is TRBV2 and J is TRBJ2-6; 9 bases are shared with TRBD1. Germline V CDR1 and CDR2: SNHLY, FYNNEI. CDR3 length: 17 residues. The J segment lost 0 bases and the V segment lost 6 bases, leaving 6 bases of the junction unmatched. The CDR3 here is CASRPGTGSSGANVLTF. Partial CDR3 DNA: TGTGCCAGCAGACCTGGGACAGGGAGCTCTGGGGCCAACGTC.

In the case of this clone: The missing CDR3 end, 3 residues past where the read stops, is filled in from the germline J gene. The chain couples TRBV19 to TRBJ1-2; no definite D call. Germline CDR1 is LNHDA and CDR2 is SQIVND (reference sequence). Trimming removed 5 bases at V and 3 bases at J, with 7 bases between. This CDR3 has 12 amino acids. CDR3 sequence reads: CASSRQDYGYTF. The covered CDR3 bases are TGTGCCAGTAGTCGGCAGGACTATGGC.

Concerning this clone: The sequenced fragment ends 3 residues before the CDR3 boundary, so the rest is inferred from the germline J gene. The genes are TRBV5-1 and TRBJ1-1; a weak D match, TRBD1 (5 bases). The V end was cut by 0 bases, the J end by 1 base, with 10 bases between. CDR1 is SGHRS and CDR2 is YFSETQ in the germline V gene. The CDR3 consists of 15 residues. The DNA read from the CDR3 is TGCGCCAGCAGCTTGGGGGGCGGAGAGAACACTGAA. Translating gives CASSLGGGENTE. The full-length CDR3 reads as CASSLGGGENTEAFF. Full variable domain (missing parts from reference TRBV5-1 and TRBJ1-1): KAGVTQTPRYLIKTRGQQVTLSCSPISGHRSVSWYQQTPGQGLQFLFEYFSETQRNKGNFPGRFSGRQFSNSRSEMNVSTLELGDSALYLCASSLGGGENTEAFFGQGTRLTVV.

Measured by frequency, this clone is medium-sized. The CDR3 end is not reached by the read, which stops 3 residues before it; the germline J gene fills it in. J is TRBJ1-4 and V is TRBV18; 8 nucleotides line up with TRBD1. CDR3 size: 15 residues. V dropped 3 bases and J dropped 7; count of bases not matched to a gene: 7. Germline CDR1 and CDR2: KGHSH and LQKENI. The sequenced part of the CDR3 DNA is TGTGCCAGCTCACCGCGGACAGGGTCGGGTGAAAAA. Translated, it gives CASSPRTGSGEK. The entire CDR3 reads CASSPRTGSGEKLFF.

This chain's CDR3 is CASSPQGGSTDTQYF. The sequenced part of the CDR3 DNA is TGTGCCAGCTCACCCCAGGGGGGTAGCACAGATACG. This sequence joins TRBV18 and TRBJ2-3, with D possibly being TRBD1 (7 bases). Sequencing ends 3 residues short of the CDR3 end; the germline J gene provides the rest. The CDR3 spans 15 residues. V lost 3 bases to trimming and J lost 0 bases, with 10 bases between them. Germline V gene data show CDR1 as KGHSH and CDR2 as LQKENI.

Worth noting for this clone: The observed sequence ends 3 residues before the CDR3 terminus, with the missing tail filled in from the germline J gene. This chain joins TRBV12-3 or TRBV12-4 and TRBJ2-1, with D unresolved. The germline V and J ends were trimmed by 6 bases and 1 base, with 10 bases remaining between them. This CDR3 spans 14 amino acids. The DNA read from the CDR3 is TGTGCCAGCAGCGAACAGCAATCCTACAATGAG. Its protein product is CASSEQQSYNE. The CDR3 as a whole reads CASSEQQSYNEQFF.

As to this clone: The read halts 3 residues ahead of the CDR3 end, with the missing end drawn from the germline J gene. The chain carries TRBV7-8 and TRBJ2-5; TRBD1 might be the D (6 bases). Trimming removed 7 bases from V and 1 base from J, with 13 bases in between. Germline lookup yields CDR1 SGHVS and CDR2 FQNEAQ. The CDR3 covers 14 residues. The sequenced part of the CDR3 DNA is TGTGCCAGCACCGGGACATGGGCCCAAGAGACC. Protein: CASTGTWAQET. The complete CDR3 sequence is CASTGTWAQETQYF.

CDR3 region: CASSLASGGASSTDTQYF. The CDR3 bases that were read are TGTGCCAGCAGCTTAGCGAGCGGGGGGGCCTCTAGCACAGATACG. The chain is built from TRBV13 and TRBJ2-3; 10 nucleotides match TRBD2. Read data end 3 residues before the CDR3 end; the end is taken from the germline J gene. This CDR3 contains 18 residues. Germline CDR1 is PRHDT and CDR2 is FYEKMQ (reference sequence). V was clipped by 1 base and J by 0 bases; unmatched bases: 7.

On this clone itself: The read terminates 3 residues ahead of where the CDR3 ends, so the germline J gene completes it. The V and J genes are TRBV30 and TRBJ1-1; D is possibly TRBD1 (5 bases). Between the trimmed V and J ends, which lost 0 bases and 4 bases, there was a span of 15 bases. Germline V CDR1 and CDR2: GTSNPN, SVGIG (reference sequence). CDR3 length equals 15 residues. The CDR3 DNA, read in part, is TGTGCCTGGAGTGTAATTTCAGGGTTGGGCACTGAA. It codes for CAWSVISGLGTE. The CDR3 in its entirety is CAWSVISGLGTEAFF.

A word on this clone: Sequencing ends 3 residues short of the CDR3 end; the germline J gene provides the rest. The chain has TRBV14 and TRBJ1-2; unclear D gene. The CDR3 is 15 residues long. Trimming pared 0 bases from V and 4 bases from J, leaving 12 bases between. Per germline, CDR1 SGHDN and CDR2 FVKESK. The CDR3 reads CASSQELGAIYGYTF. CDR3 DNA, as far as it was read: TGTGCCAGCAGCCAAGAACTAGGAGCAATCTATGGC.

As regards this clone: An end of the junction does not agree with germline; a read error may underlie this. Read sequence stops 3 residues before the CDR3 end, and the germline J gene provides the missing end. V and J are TRBV7-7 and TRBJ2-7; 10 nucleotides agree with TRBD1. The CDR3 sequence is 15 residues long. CDR1 is SSHAT, CDR2 FNYEAQ, per germline (reference sequence). CDR3 sequence reads: CASSLRTGGYYEQYF. The CDR3 DNA, read in part, is TGTGCTAGCAGCTTGAGGACAGGGGGTTACTACGAG.

A note on this clone: The read finishes 3 residues shy of the CDR3 end, and the germline J gene is used to complete it. This chain joins TRBV30 and TRBJ1-5; 9 nucleotides match TRBD1. The CDR3 length is 16 residues. After removal of 2 bases from V and 4 bases from J, the junction contained 9 bases not matched to a gene. CDR1 and CDR2 (germline): GTSNPN, SVGIG (reference sequence). This CDR3 reads CAWSNPVGTGNQPQHF. The sequenced CDR3 bases are TGTGCCTGGAGTAACCCCGTTGGGACAGGGAATCAGCCC. Variable domain in full (rest from reference TRBV30 and TRBJ1-5): SQTIHQWPATLVQPVGSPLSLECTVEGTSNPNLYWYRQAAGRGLQLLFYSVGIGQISSEVPQNLSASRPQDRQFILSSKKLLLSDSGFYLCAWSNPVGTGNQPQHFGDGTRLSIL.